This T cell receptor beta chain was identified during a study of blood T cells in healthy people across ages. Study-wide findings and caveats: Diversity of TCR beta per million T cells declined in a roughly linear way with age.

The CDR3 covers 14 residues. The V and J ends lost 3 bases and 2 bases, in that order; junction bases with no gene match: 3. Germline lookup yields CDR1 SGHTA and CDR2 FQGTGA. In each sample, at least 7 million PBMCs were isolated. This clonotype came up once. The antigen is undetermined. Combining a sample-barcoded 5' primer with a J-beta primer mix, a second PCR ran for roughly 7 to 11 cycles. TCRdb fed the 5' RACE reads into MiXCR, producing one record per CDR3 protein. The sample consists of hundreds of thousands of distinct CDR3 sequences, about 25% of them appearing once. The sample also formed part of further work on T cells of mothers and their children. That report adds: Donation came from three healthy Caucasian mothers together with their six children. cDNA was synthesized from all extracted RNA at about 1.4 ug per reaction.

The specimen was blood. The chain links TRBV7-3 to TRBJ2-5; 7 bases agree with TRBD1. The origin of this receptor is a boy aged 10-17 years in good health. The CDR3 protein is CASSFGGQQETQYF. The CDR3 region has the DNA TGTGCCAGCAGCTTTGGGGGACAGCAAGAGACCCAGTACTTC.